The rows below give T cell receptor beta chains drawn from one sample of a study of blood T cell repertoires in COVID-19. Clones were read by immunoSEQ multiplex PCR, and TCRdb kept only the in-frame ones, dropping some. Of around 300,000 clones in the sample, about 87% were seen once. The sequenced material came from peripheral blood. These receptors originate from a woman aged 25-40 years with COVID-19, enrolled during active disease. Each CDR3 is given with its conserved first and last residue. The D gene is left open where the match is weak. Clone sizes are given selectively: once, few, many, or a class where the clone is expanded.

V gene,clone size,J gene,D gene,CDR3 protein,CDR3 DNA
TRBV5-1,.,TRBJ2-7,TRBD2,CASSHTSGGFWEQYF,TGCGCCAGCAGCCACACTAGCGGGGGGTTCTGGGAGCAGTACTTC
TRBV19,.,TRBJ1-4,.,CASSMGLHGEKLFF,TGTGCCAGTAGTATGGGCCTACACGGCGAAAAACTGTTTTTT
TRBV27,.,TRBJ2-2,.,CASREGALDTGELFF,TGTGCCAGCAGGGAGGGGGCTCTGGACACCGGGGAGCTGTTTTTT
TRBV13,.,TRBJ2-6,.,CASSLLGFSSGANVLTF,TGTGCCAGCAGCTTACTAGGTTTTTCCTCTGGGGCCAACGTCCTGACTTTC
TRBV7-9,.,TRBJ2-2,.,CASSFRRTSTGSGELFF,TGTGCCAGCAGCTTCCGCCGCACCTCAACAGGGTCCGGGGAGCTGTTTTTT
TRBV24-1,.,TRBJ2-5,TRBD2,CATSGTSGEETQYF,TGTGCCACGAGCGGGACTAGCGGGGAAGAGACCCAGTACTTC
TRBV6-5,.,TRBJ1-2,TRBD1,CASSWGQGTGYTF,TGTGCCAGCAGTTGGGGACAGGGAACTGGCTACACCTTC
TRBV3-1/TRBV3-2,.,TRBJ1-1,.,CASSQQGRETEAFF,TGTGCCAGCAGCCAACAGGGGAGAGAAACTGAAGCTTTCTTT
TRBV7-8,.,TRBJ2-3,.,CASSSASGSTDTQYF,TGTGCCAGCAGCTCGGCATCGGGAAGCACAGATACGCAGTATTTT
TRBV28,.,TRBJ1-2,TRBD1,CASTPTGGIYGYTF,TGTGCCAGCACCCCGACAGGGGGAATCTATGGCTACACCTTC
TRBV4-1,once,TRBJ1-6,TRBD1,CASSQKQGSYNSPLHF,TGCGCCAGCAGCCAAAAACAGGGGTCCTATAATTCACCCCTCCACTTT
TRBV6-5,once,TRBJ2-2,.,CASSRTGELFF,TGTGCCAGCAGTCGGACCGGGGAGCTGTTTTTT
TRBV7-8,.,TRBJ1-2,.,CASSLRIPSYGYTF,TGTGCCAGCAGCTTGAGGATCCCAAGCTATGGCTACACCTTC
TRBV19,once,TRBJ1-2,TRBD1,CASSFMGAGGDGYTF,TGTGCCAGTAGTTTCATGGGGGCAGGGGGAGATGGCTACACCTTC
TRBV28,.,TRBJ1-2,.,CASRTTGNNYGYTF,TGTGCCAGCAGGACAACAGGGAATAACTATGGCTACACCTTC
TRBV19,.,TRBJ1-2,TRBD1,CASRTGGNYGYTF,TGTGCCAGTAGGACAGGGGGCAACTATGGCTACACCTTC
TRBV5-1,.,TRBJ1-6,.,CASSLRVGNNSPLHF,TGCGCCAGCAGCTTGAGGGTCGGGAATAATTCACCCCTCCACTTT
TRBV7-2,.,TRBJ2-7,TRBD1,CASSLEQGFPYEQYF,TGTGCCAGCAGCTTAGAACAGGGGTTTCCCTACGAGCAGTACTTC
TRBV5-6,.,TRBJ1-2,.,CASSLASTGKTF,TGTGCCAGCAGCTTGGCCTCGACCGGGAAAACCTTC
TRBV24-1,.,TRBJ2-5,.,CATGQEETQYF,TGTGCCACCGGGCAGGAAGAGACCCAGTACTTC